This entry lists 18 T cell receptor beta chains sequenced from one sample in a study of cytomegalovirus exposure and HLA in healthy donors. The PCR contained 60 Vbeta and 13 Jbeta primers. Sequencing was performed with immunoSEQ multiplex PCR; in TCRdb, only in-frame clones are kept and a portion is missing. This sample has 80,000 to 95,000 clones; 64% occur once, and the top ten carry roughly 2.5%. Material: PBMCs. The origin of the receptors is a human donor in good health.

The genes are TRBV5-1 and TRBJ1-3; D possibly corresponds to TRBD1 (6 bases). Trimming removed 4 bases from V and 1 base from J, with 18 bases in between. The CDR3 is 17 amino acids. Germline values: CDR1 SGHRS, CDR2 YFSETQ. CDR3 DNA: TGCGCCAGCAGCCGAGGGGGGGGAGAGCGTTCTGGAAACACCATATATTTT. The encoded protein is CASSRGGGERSGNTIYF.

The chain links TRBV9 to TRBJ2-3; D is possibly TRBD1 (5 bases). Germline V gene sequence: CDR1 SGDLS, CDR2 YYNGEE. The CDR3 sequence is 13 residues long. Trimming cost V 0 bases and J 3 bases, with 5 bases left between them. The CDR3 sequence is CASSVEGTDTQYF. DNA of the CDR3: TGTGCCAGCAGCGTAGAGGGGACAGATACGCAGTATTTT.

This clone was counted a single time. The chain links TRBV15 to TRBJ2-1; D unclear. The CDR3 is 12 amino acids. CDR1 and CDR2 from the germline V gene are LNHNV and YYDKDF (reference sequence). The V end lost 0 bases, the J end lost 6 bases, and 3 bases lay between the germline ends. This CDR3 is CATSRESNEQFF. The CDR3 nucleotides read TGTGCCACCAGCAGAGAGAGCAATGAGCAGTTCTTC.

This clone was counted a few times. CDR3 nucleotides: TGTGCCAGCAGCTTGCGCGACAGCAGTATTGAGCAGTACTTC. Translation gives CASSLRDSSIEQYF. The gene calls are TRBV5-4 and TRBJ2-7; D might be TRBD1 (5 bases). CDR1 is SGHNT, CDR2 YYREEE, per germline (reference sequence). Trimming pared 1 base from V and 7 bases from J, leaving 15 bases between. The CDR3 totals 14 residues.

The chain is built from TRBV11-3 and TRBJ2-2; 8 nucleotides line up with TRBD2. V lost 2 bases, J lost 7 bases, and 9 bases stayed unmatched. The CDR3 has 16 residues. CDR1 is SGHNT, CDR2 YENEEA, per germline. In DNA, the CDR3 is TGTGCCAGCAGCTTATATCGGCGGGGGGCTATCGGGGAGCTGTTTTTT. Its translation: CASSLYRRGAIGELFF.

The rearrangement joins TRBV18 to TRBJ1-4, with 7 bases aligning to TRBD1. From germline, CDR1 is KGHSH and CDR2 LQKENI. V was pared by 2 bases and J by 4 bases, with 4 bases of the junction left unmatched. The CDR3 extends over 15 amino acids. This CDR3 is CASSPYQGDNEKLFF. DNA for the CDR3: TGTGCCAGCTCACCATATCAGGGGGATAATGAAAAACTGTTTTTT.

This clone came up a few times. The V and J genes are TRBV10-3 and TRBJ2-5; D unresolved. CDR3 length: 11 amino acids. CDR1 is ENHRY, CDR2 SYGVKD, per germline. V lost 0 bases and J 7 bases, leaving 3 bases between the germline ends. This CDR3 reads CAISESGTQYF. Written as DNA, the CDR3 is TGTGCCATCAGTGAGTCCGGGACCCAGTACTTC.

In its sample, this clone was seen once. The CDR3 reads CASSYGTANYGYTF. CDR3 nucleotide sequence: TGTGCCAGCAGCTACGGGACAGCAAACTATGGCTACACCTTC. This chain links TRBV7-2 with TRBJ1-2; 7 positions agree with TRBD1. This CDR3 is built from 14 residues. The germline CDR1 and CDR2 sequences are SGHTA and FQGNSA. The V gene end was trimmed by 4 bases and the J gene end by 2 bases; junction bases not matched to a gene: 4. The full variable domain, its missing parts supplied by reference TRBV7-2 and TRBJ1-2, is GAGVSQSPSNKVTEKGKDVELRCDPISGHTALYWYRQSLGQGLEFLIYFQGNSAPDKSGLPSDRFSAERTGGSVSTLTIQRTQQEDSAVYLCASSYGTANYGYTFGSGTRLTVV.

V gene TRBV6-1 combines with J gene TRBJ2-3, with D possibly being TRBD1 (6 bases). Germline V gene lookup returns CDR1 MNHNS and CDR2 SASEGT. The CDR3 covers 15 residues. Deletions cut 2 bases from V and 5 bases from J, with 14 bases between. The CDR3 DNA reads as TGTGCCAGCAGTGAATTAGGGGGATTCAGAGATACGCAGTATTTT. Its translation: CASSELGGFRDTQYF.

The chain joins TRBV11-3 to TRBJ2-7, with a possible D match to TRBD1 (6 bases). There are 13 residues in the CDR3. V gave up 5 bases and J gave up 5 bases, with 13 bases separating them. Germline loops: CDR1 SGHNT, CDR2 YENEEA. Here the CDR3 reads CASSVQGLHEQYF. In nucleotides, the CDR3 is TGTGCCAGCAGCGTACAGGGCCTCCACGAGCAGTACTTC.

This chain connects TRBV7-9 to TRBJ1-1, with unresolved D. Trimming shortened V by 5 bases and J by 5 bases, and 9 bases separated the two germline ends. This CDR3 contains 12 residues. Germline CDR1 and CDR2: SEHNR and FQNEAQ (reference sequence). CDR3 residues: CASSPGWTEAFF. In nucleotides, the CDR3 is TGTGCCAGCAGCCCCGGTTGGACTGAAGCTTTCTTT.

This clone has a handful of counts. The genes are TRBV7-3 and TRBJ1-1; 7 bases line up with TRBD1. Germline V gene sequence: CDR1 SGHTA, CDR2 FQGTGA. CDR3 size: 13 residues. V lost 3 bases and J lost 3; bases outside the gene matches: 1. The CDR3 nucleotides read TGTGCCAGCAGCTTCACAGGGGACACTGAAGCTTTCTTT. Translation: CASSFTGDTEAFF.

The rearrangement links TRBV11-2 to TRBJ1-2, with D possibly matching TRBD1 (6 bases). CDR1 and CDR2 from the germline V gene are SGHAT and FQNNGV. The CDR3 is made up of 18 amino acids. The ends were cut back, 6 bases at V and 3 bases at J, with 26 bases in the middle. The CDR3 is CASRDPVQGHETDYGYTF. Here the CDR3 DNA reads TGTGCCAGCAGAGATCCTGTTCAGGGACACGAGACGGACTATGGCTACACCTTC.

The chain is built from TRBV7-2 and TRBJ1-2; tentatively, D is TRBD1 (5 bases). Germline V CDR1 and CDR2: SGHTA, FQGNSA. The CDR3 length is 15 residues. V was cut by 2 bases and J by 3 bases, with 13 bases left in between. This CDR3 is CASSLHGAQYYGYTF. Here the CDR3 DNA reads TGTGCCAGCAGCTTACATGGGGCCCAGTACTATGGCTACACCTTC.

The chain couples TRBV6-1 to TRBJ2-3, with a weak D call TRBD2 (5 bases). V gave up 8 bases and J gave up 3 bases, with 12 bases separating them. CDR3 length: 13 amino acids. The germline CDR1 and CDR2 sequences are MNHNS and SASEGT. The CDR3: CASATERTDTQYF. In DNA, the CDR3 is TGTGCCAGCGCAACAGAGCGGACAGATACGCAGTATTTT.

This chain uses TRBV7-2 with TRBJ2-2, with 9 bases lining up with TRBD2. This CDR3 has 17 residues. Germline assignment: CDR1 SGHTA and CDR2 FQGNSA. J lost 4 bases, V lost 1 base, and 7 bases had no gene match. CDR3 residues: CASSLGGTSLGTGELFF. The CDR3 nucleotides are TGTGCCAGCAGCTTAGGCGGGACTAGCTTAGGCACCGGGGAGCTGTTTTTT. Filled out from reference TRBV7-2 and TRBJ2-2, the complete variable domain reads GAGVSQSPSNKVTEKGKDVELRCDPISGHTALYWYRQSLGQGLEFLIYFQGNSAPDKSGLPSDRFSAERTGGSVSTLTIQRTQQEDSAVYLCASSLGGTSLGTGELFFGEGSRLTVL.

The chain joins TRBV15 to TRBJ1-1; D is unresolved. The germline V and J ends were trimmed by 0 bases and 12 bases, with 14 bases remaining between them. CDR3 length: 13 residues. Germline V gives CDR1 LNHNV, CDR2 YYDKDF (reference sequence). The CDR3 sequence: CATSRDFGMRPFF. The CDR3 DNA follows: TGTGCCACCAGCAGAGATTTCGGGATGAGACCTTTCTTT. The full variable domain, its missing parts supplied by reference TRBV15 and TRBJ1-1, is DAMVIQNPRYQVTQFGKPVTLSCSQTLNHNVMYWYQQKSSQAPKLLFHYYDKDFNNEADTPDNFQSRRPNTSFCFLDIRSPGLGDTAMYLCATSRDFGMRPFFGQGTRLTVV.

The chain has TRBV5-8 and TRBJ1-3; D uncertain. V shed 0 bases and J shed 4 bases, with 8 bases lying between them. The CDR3 runs 14 residues. Germline lookup yields CDR1 SGHTS and CDR2 YDEGEE. CDR3 region: CASSLGHAGNTIYF. The CDR3 DNA sequence: TGTGCCAGCAGCTTGGGGCATGCCGGAAACACCATATATTTT.